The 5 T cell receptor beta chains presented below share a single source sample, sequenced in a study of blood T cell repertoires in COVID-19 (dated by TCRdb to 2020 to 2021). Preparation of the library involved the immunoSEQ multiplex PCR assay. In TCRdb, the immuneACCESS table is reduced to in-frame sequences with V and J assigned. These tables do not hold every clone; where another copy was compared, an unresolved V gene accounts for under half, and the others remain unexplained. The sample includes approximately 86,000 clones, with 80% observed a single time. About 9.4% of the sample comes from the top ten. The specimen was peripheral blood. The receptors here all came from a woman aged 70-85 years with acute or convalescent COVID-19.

CDR3 region: CASSSPGLAGLETQYF. The CDR3 nucleotides read TGTGCCAGCAGCTCCCCGGGACTAGCGGGGCTAGAGACCCAGTACTTC. The rearrangement joins TRBV7-9 to TRBJ2-5; 13 positions agree with TRBD2. The trim removed 4 bases at V and 4 bases at J, leaving 6 bases unmatched. The germline V gene has CDR1 SEHNR and CDR2 FQNEAQ (reference sequence). The CDR3 runs 16 residues.

CDR3 nucleotides: TGTGCCAGCAGTCGGACCGGGGAGCTGTTTTTT. Its protein product is CASSRTGELFF. The chain carries TRBV27 and TRBJ2-2; no clear D gene. CDR1 MNHEY and CDR2 SMNVEV come from the germline V gene (reference sequence). V was clipped by 5 bases and J by 5 bases, with 3 bases between them. The CDR3 sequence is 11 residues long.

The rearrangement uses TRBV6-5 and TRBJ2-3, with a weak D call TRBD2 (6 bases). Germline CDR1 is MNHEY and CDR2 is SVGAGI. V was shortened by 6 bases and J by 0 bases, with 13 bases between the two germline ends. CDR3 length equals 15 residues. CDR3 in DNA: TGTGCCAGCAGCCCGCTAGCGTCGAGCACAGATACGCAGTATTTT. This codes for CASSPLASSTDTQYF.

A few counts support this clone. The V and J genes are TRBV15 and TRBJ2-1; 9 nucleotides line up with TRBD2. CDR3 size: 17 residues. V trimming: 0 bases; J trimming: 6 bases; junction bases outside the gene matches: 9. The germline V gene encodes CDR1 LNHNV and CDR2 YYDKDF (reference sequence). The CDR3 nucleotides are TGTGCCACCAGCAGAGATCATTTAATAGCGGGAGTCAATGAGCAGTTCTTC. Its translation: CATSRDHLIAGVNEQFF. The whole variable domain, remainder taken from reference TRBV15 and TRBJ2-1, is DAMVIQNPRYQVTQFGKPVTLSCSQTLNHNVMYWYQQKSSQAPKLLFHYYDKDFNNEADTPDNFQSRRPNTSFCFLDIRSPGLGDTAMYLCATSRDHLIAGVNEQFFGPGTRLTVL.

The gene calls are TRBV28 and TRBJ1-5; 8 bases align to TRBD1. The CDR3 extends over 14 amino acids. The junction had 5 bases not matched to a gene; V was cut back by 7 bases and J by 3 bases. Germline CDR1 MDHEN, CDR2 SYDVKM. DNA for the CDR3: TGTGCCAGCACCAGGGACAGGTACAATCAGCCCCAGCATTTT. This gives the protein CASTRDRYNQPQHF.